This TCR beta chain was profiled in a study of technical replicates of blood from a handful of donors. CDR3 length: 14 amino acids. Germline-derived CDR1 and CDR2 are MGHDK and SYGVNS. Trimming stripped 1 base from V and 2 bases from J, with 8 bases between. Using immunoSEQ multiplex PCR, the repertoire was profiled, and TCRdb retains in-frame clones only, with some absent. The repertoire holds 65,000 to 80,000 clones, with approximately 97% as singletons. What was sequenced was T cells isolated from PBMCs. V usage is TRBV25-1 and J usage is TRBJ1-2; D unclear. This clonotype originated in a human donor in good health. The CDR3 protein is CASSELRENYGYTF. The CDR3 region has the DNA TGTGCCAGCAGTGAATTACGGGAGAACTATGGCTACACCTTC.